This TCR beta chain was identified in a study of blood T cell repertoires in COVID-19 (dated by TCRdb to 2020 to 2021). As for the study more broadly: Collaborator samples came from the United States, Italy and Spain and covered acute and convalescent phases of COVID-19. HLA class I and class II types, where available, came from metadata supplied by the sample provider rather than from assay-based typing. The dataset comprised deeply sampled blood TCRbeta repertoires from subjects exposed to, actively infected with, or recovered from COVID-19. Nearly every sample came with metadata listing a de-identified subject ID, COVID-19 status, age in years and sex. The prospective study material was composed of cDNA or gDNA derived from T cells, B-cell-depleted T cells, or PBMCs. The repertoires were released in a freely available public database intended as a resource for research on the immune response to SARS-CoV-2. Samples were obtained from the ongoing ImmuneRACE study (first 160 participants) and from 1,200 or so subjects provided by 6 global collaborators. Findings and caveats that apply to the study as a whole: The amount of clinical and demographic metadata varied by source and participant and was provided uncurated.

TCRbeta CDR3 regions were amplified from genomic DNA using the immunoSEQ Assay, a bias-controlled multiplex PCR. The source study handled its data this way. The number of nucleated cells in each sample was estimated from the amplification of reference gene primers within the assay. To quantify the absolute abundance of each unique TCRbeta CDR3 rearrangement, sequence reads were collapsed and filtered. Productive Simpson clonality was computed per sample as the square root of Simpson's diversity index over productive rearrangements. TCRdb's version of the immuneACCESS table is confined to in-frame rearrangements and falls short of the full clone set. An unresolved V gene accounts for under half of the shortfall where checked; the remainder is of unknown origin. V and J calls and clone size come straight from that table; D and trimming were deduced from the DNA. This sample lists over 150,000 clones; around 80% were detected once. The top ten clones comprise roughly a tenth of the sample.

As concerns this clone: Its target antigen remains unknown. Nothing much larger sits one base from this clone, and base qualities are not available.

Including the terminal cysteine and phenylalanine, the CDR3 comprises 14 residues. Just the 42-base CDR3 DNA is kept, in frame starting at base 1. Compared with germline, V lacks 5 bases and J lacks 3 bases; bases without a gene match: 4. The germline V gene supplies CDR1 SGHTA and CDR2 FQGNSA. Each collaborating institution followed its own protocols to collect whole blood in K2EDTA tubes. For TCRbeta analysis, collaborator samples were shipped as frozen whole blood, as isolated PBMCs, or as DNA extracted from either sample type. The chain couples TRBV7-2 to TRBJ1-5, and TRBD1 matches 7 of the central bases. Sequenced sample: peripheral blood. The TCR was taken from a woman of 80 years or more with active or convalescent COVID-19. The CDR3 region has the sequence CASSLTGVNQPQHF. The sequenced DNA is TGTGCCAGCAGCCTAACAGGGGTCAATCAGCCCCAGCATTTT.